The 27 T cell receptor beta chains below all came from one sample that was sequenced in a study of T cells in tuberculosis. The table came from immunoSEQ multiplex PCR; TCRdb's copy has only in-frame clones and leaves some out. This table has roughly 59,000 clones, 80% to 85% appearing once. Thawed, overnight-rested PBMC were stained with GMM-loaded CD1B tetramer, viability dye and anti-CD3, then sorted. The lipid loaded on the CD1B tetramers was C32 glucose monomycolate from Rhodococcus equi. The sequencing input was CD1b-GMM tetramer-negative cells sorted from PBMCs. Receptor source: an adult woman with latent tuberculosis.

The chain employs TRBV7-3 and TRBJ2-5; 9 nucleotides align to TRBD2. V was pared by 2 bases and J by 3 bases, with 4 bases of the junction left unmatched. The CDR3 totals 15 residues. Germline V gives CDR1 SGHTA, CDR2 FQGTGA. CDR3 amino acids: CASSLLGGGEETQYF. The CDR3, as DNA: TGTGCCAGCAGCTTACTGGGCGGGGGGGAAGAGACCCAGTACTTC.

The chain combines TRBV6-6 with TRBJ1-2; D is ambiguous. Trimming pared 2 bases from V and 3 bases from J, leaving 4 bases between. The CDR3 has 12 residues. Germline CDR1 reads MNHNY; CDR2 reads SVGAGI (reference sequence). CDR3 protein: CASSYGDYGYTF. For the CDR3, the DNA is TGTGCCAGCAGTTACGGAGACTATGGCTACACCTTC.

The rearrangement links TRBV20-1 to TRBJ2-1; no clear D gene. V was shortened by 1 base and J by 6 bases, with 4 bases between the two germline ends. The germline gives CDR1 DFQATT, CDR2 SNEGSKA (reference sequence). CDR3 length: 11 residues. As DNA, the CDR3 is TGCAGTGCTAGAGCCCGCAATGAGCAGTTCTTC. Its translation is CSARARNEQFF.

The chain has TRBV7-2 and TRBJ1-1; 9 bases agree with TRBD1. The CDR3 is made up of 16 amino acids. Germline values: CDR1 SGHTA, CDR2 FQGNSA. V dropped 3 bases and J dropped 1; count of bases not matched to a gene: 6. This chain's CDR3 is CASSLDRGFRNTEAFF. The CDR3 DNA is TGTGCCAGCAGCTTGGACAGGGGATTCAGGAACACTGAAGCTTTCTTT.

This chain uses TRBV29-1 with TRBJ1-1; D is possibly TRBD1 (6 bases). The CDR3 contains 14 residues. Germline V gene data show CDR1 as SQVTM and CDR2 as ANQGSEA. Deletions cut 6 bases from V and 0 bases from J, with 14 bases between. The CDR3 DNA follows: TGCAGCGTGTCACAGGGATGGCTGAACACTGAAGCTTTCTTT. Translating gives CSVSQGWLNTEAFF.

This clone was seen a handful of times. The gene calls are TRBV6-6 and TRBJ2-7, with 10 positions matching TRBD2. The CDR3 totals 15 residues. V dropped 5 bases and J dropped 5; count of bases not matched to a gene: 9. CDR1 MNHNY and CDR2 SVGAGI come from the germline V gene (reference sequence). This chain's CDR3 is CASSPLIAGGNEQYF. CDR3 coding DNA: TGTGCCAGCAGTCCTCTAATAGCGGGAGGCAACGAGCAGTACTTC.

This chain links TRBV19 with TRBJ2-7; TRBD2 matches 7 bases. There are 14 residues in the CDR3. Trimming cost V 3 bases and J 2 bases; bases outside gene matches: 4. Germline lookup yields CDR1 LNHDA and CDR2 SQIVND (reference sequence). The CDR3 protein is CASSIGGRAYEQYF. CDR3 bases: TGTGCCAGTAGTATTGGAGGGAGGGCCTACGAGCAGTACTTC.

The CDR3 DNA is TGTGCCAGTTCCGGGACAGTAGCCTACGAGCAGTACTTC. As protein: CASSGTVAYEQYF. The J gene is TRBJ2-7, the V gene TRBV7-2; 7 bases agree with TRBD1. V trimming: 9 bases; J trimming: 2 bases; junction bases outside the gene matches: 7. Germline V CDR1 and CDR2: SGHTA, FQGNSA. CDR3 length equals 13 residues.

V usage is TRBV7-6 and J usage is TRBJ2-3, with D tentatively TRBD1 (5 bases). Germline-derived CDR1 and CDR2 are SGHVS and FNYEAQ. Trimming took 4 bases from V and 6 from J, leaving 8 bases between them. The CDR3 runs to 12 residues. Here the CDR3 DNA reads TGTGCCAGCAGCTCAGGGCGGGATACGCAGTATTTT. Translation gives CASSSGRDTQYF.

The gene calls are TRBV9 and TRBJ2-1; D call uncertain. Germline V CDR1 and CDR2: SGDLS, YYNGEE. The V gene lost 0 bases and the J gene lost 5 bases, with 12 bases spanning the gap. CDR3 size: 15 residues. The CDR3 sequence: CASSVGSFLNNEQFF. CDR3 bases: TGTGCCAGCAGCGTAGGATCATTCCTAAACAATGAGCAGTTCTTC.

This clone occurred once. The CDR3 sequence: CASSLGRNTGELFF. The CDR3 bases are TGTGCCAGCAGCTTAGGTAGAAACACCGGGGAGCTGTTTTTT. The chain combines TRBV7-9 with TRBJ2-2; D remains unclear. V was cut by 1 base and J by 2 bases, with 5 bases left in between. Germline lookup yields CDR1 SEHNR and CDR2 FQNEAQ (reference sequence). The CDR3 runs 14 residues.

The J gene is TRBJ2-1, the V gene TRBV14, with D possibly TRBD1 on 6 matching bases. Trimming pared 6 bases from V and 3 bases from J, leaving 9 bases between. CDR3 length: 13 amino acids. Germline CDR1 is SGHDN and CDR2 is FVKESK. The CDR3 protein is CASRGAVYNEQFF. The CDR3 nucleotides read TGTGCCAGCAGGGGGGCCGTCTACAATGAGCAGTTCTTC.

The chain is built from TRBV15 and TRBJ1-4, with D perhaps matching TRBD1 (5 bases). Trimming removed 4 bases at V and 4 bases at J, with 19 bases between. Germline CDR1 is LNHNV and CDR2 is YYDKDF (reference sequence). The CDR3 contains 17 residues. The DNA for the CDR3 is TGTGCCACCAGCACTCCGCCCTGGCCAGGGTATAATGAAAAACTGTTTTTT. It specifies CATSTPPWPGYNEKLFF. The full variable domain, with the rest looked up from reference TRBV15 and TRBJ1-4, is DAMVIQNPRYQVTQFGKPVTLSCSQTLNHNVMYWYQQKSSQAPKLLFHYYDKDFNNEADTPDNFQSRRPNTSFCFLDIRSPGLGDTAMYLCATSTPPWPGYNEKLFFGSGTQLSVL.

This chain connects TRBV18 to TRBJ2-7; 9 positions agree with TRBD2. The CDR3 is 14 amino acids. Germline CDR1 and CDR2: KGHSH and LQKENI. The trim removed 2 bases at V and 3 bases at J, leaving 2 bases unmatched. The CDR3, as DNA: TGTGCCAGCTCACCATCAGCGGGGGGCTACGAGCAGTACTTC. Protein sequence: CASSPSAGGYEQYF.

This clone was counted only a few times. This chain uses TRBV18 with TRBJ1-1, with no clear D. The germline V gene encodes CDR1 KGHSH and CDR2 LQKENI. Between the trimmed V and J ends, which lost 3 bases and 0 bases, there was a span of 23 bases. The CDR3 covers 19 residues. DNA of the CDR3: TGTGCCAGCTCACCTAAAGATCGAGGTCCTTCTGTTTTGAACACTGAAGCTTTCTTT. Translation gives CASSPKDRGPSVLNTEAFF.

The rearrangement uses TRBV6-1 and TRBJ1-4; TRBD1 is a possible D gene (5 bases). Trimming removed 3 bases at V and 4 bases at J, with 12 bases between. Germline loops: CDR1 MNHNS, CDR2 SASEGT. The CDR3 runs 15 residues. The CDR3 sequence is CASSEGGRGNEKLFF. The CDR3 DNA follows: TGTGCCAGCAGTGAGGGGGGTCGGGGTAATGAAAAACTGTTTTTT.

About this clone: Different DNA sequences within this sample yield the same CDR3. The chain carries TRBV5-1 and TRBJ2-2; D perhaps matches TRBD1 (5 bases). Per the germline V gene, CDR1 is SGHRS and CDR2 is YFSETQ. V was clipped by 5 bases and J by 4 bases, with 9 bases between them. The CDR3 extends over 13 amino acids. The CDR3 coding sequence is TGCGCCAGCAGTCCCCAGGGCACCGGGGAGCTGTTTTTT. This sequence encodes CASSPQGTGELFF.

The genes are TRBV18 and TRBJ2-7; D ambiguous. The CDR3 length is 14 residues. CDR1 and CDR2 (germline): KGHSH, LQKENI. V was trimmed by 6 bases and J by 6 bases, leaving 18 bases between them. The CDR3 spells CASSPGDGFREQYF. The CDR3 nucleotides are TGTGCCAGCTCTCCAGGTGACGGGTTCCGCGAGCAGTACTTC.

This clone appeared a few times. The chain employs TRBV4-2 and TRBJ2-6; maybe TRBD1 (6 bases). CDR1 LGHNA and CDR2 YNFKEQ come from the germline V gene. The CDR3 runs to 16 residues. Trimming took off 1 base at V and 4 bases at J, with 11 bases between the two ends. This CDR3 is CASSQGGLDGANVLTF. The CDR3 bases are TGTGCCAGCAGCCAAGGGGGGCTTGACGGGGCCAACGTCCTGACTTTC.

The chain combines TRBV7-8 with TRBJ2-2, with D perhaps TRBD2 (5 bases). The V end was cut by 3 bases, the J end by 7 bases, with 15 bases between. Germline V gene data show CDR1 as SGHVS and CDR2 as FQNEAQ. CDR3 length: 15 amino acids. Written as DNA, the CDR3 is TGTGCCAGCAGCTTCAGGAGAGGGCATGGCGGGGAGCTGTTTTTT. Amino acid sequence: CASSFRRGHGGELFF.

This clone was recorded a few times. CDR3 nucleotides: TGCGCTGGGGGGGCTGGCGGCTACGAGCAGTACTTC. It codes for CAGGAGGYEQYF. V and J are TRBV5-1 and TRBJ2-5; D possibly corresponds to TRBD2 (7 bases). The J call may be incorrect, as the DNA end agrees better with TRBJ2-7. Germline V gene sequence: CDR1 SGHRS, CDR2 YFSETQ. This CDR3 region has 12 residues.

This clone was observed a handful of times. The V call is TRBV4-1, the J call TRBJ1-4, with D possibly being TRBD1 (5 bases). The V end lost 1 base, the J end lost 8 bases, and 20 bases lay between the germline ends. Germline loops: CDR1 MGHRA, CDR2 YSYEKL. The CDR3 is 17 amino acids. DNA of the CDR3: TGCGCCAGCAGCCAAGCATTTTTACAAGGCCGGGGGGAAAAACTGTTTTTT. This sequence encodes CASSQAFLQGRGEKLFF.

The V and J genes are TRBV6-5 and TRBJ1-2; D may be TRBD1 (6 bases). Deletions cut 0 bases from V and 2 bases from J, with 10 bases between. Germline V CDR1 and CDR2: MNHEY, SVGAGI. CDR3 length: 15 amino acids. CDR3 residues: CASSYSAGVNYGYTF. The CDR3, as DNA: TGTGCCAGCAGTTACTCGGCAGGGGTCAACTATGGCTACACCTTC.

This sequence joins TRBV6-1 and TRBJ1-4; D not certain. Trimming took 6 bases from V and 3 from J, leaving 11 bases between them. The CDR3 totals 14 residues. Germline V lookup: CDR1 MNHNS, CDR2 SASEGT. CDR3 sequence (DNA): TGTGCCAGCAGCCTCAGGATTCCTAATGAAAAACTGTTTTTT. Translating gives CASSLRIPNEKLFF.

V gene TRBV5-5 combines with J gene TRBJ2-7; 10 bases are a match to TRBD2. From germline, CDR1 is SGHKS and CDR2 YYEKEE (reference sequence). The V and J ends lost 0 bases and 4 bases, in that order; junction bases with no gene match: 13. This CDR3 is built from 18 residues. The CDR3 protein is CASSLALAGGLGGYEQYF. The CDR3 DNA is TGTGCCAGCAGCTTGGCCTTAGCGGGGGGCCTAGGGGGGTACGAGCAGTACTTC. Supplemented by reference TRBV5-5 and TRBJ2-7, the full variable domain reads DAGVTQSPTHLIKTRGQQVTLRCSPISGHKSVSWYQQVLGQGPQFIFQYYEKEERGRGNFPDRFSARQFPNYSSELNVNALLLGDSALYLCASSLALAGGLGGYEQYFGPGTRLTVT.

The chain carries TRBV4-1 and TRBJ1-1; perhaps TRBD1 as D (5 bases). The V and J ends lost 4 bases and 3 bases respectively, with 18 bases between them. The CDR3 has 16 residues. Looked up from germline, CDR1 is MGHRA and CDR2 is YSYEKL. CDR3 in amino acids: CASSRLGRGGYTEAFF. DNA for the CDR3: TGCGCCAGCAGCCGCCTGGGACGAGGAGGGTACACTGAAGCTTTCTTT.

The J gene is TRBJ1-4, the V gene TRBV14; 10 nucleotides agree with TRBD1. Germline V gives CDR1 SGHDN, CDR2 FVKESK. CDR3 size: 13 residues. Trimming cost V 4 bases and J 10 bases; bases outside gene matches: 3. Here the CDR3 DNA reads TGTGCCAGCAGCCTTGGACAGGGGGGAAAACTGTTTTTT. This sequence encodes CASSLGQGGKLFF.